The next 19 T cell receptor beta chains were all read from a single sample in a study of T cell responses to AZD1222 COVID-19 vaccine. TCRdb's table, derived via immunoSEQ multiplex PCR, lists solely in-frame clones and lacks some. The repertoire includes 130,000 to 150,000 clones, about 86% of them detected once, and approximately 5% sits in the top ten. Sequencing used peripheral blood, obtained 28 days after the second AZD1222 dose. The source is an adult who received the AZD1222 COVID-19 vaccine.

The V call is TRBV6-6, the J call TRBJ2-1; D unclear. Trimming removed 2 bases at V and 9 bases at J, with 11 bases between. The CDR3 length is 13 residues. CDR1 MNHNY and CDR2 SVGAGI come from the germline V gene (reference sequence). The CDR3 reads CASSYEYGVEQFF. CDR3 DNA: TGTGCCAGCAGTTACGAATATGGTGTTGAGCAGTTCTTC.

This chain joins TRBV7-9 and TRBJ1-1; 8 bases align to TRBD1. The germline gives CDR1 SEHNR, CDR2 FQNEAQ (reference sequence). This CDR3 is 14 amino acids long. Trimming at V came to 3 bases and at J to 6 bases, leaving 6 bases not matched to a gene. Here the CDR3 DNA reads TGTGCCAGCAGCTTCGACAGGGGTTTTTCTGAAGCTTTCTTT. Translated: CASSFDRGFSEAFF.

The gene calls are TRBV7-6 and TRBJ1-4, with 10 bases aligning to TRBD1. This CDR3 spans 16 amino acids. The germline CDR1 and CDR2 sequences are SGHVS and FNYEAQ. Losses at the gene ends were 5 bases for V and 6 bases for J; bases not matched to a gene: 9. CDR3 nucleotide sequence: TGTGCCAGCAGCCCAGGACAGGGGGAAGGATATGAAAAACTGTTTTTT. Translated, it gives CASSPGQGEGYEKLFF. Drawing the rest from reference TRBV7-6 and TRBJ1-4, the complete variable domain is GAGVSQSPRYKVTKRGQDVALRCDPISGHVSLYWYRQALGQGPEFLTYFNYEAQQDKSGLPNDRFSAERPEGSISTLTIQRTEQRDSAMYRCASSPGQGEGYEKLFFGSGTQLSVL.

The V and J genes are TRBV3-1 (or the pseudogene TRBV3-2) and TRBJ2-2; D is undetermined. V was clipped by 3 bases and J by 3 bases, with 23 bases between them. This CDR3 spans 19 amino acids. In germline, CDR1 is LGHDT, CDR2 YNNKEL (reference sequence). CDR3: CASSQRREVNRMDTGELFF. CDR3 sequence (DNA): TGTGCCAGCAGCCAGCGGCGAGAGGTGAATAGAATGGACACCGGGGAGCTGTTTTTT.

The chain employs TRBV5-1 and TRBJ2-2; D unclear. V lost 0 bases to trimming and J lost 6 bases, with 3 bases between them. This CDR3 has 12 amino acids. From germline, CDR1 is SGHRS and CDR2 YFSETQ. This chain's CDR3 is CASSLGAGELFF. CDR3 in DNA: TGCGCCAGCAGCTTGGGGGCCGGGGAGCTGTTTTTT.

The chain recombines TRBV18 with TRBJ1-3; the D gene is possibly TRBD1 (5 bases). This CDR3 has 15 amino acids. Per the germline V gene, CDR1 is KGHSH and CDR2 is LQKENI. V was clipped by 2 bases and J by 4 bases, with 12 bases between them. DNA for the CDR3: TGTGCCAGCTCACCAGGGCAGGGAGGCGGAAACACCATATATTTT. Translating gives CASSPGQGGGNTIYF.

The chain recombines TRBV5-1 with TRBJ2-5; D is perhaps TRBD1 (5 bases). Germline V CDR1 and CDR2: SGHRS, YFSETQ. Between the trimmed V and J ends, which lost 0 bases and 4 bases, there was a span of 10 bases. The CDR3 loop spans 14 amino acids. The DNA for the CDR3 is TGCGCCAGCAGCTTGGGGGGCGCCCGAGAGACCCAGTACTTC. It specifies CASSLGGARETQYF.

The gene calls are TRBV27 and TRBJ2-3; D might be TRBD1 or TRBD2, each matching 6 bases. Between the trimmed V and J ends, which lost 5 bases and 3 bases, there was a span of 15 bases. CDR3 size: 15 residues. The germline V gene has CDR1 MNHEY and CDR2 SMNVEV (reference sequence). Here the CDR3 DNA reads TGTGCCAGCAGTAGACGGGGGCTGCGGACAGATACGCAGTATTTT. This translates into CASSRRGLRTDTQYF.

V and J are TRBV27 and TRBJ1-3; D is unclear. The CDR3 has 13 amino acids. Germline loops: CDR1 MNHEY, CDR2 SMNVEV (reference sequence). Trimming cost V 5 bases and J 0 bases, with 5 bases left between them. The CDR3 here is CASSQTSGNTIYF. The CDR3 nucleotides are TGTGCCAGCAGTCAAACCTCTGGAAACACCATATATTTT.

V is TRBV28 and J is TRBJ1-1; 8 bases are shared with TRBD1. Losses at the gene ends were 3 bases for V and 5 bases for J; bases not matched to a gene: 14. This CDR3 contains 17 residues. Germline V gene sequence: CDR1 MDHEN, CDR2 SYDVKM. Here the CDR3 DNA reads TGTGCCAGCAGTTTTCAACAGGGGGAGGGAGGACTTACTGAAGCTTTCTTT. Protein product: CASSFQQGEGGLTEAFF.

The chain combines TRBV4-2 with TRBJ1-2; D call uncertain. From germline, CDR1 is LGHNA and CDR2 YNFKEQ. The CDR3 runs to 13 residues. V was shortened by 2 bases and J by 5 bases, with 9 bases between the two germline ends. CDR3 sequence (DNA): TGTGCCAGCAGCCAAAACGGAGGGTATGGCTACACCTTC. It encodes CASSQNGGYGYTF.

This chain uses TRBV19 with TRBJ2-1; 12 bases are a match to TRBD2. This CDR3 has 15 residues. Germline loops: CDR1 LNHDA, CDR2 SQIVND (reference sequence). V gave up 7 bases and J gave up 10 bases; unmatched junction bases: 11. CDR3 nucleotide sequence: TGTGCCAGTACCCCGACTAGCGGGGGTCGTCGCGAGCAGTTCTTC. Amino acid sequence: CASTPTSGGRREQFF.

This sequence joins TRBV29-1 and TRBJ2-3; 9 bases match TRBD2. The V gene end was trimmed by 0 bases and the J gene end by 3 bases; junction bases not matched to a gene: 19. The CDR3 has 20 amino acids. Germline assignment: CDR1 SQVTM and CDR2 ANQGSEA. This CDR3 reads CSVEDVIAGALTLNTDTQYF. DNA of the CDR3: TGCAGCGTTGAAGATGTGATAGCGGGGGCCCTCACTTTAAATACAGATACGCAGTATTTT.

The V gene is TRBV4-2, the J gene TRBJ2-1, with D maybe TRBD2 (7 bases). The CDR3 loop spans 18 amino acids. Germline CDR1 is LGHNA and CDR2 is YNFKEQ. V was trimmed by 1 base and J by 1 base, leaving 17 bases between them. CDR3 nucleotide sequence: TGTGCCAGCAGCCAAGTAGGAGGGGGGGCTGGGTCCTACAATGAGCAGTTCTTC. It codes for CASSQVGGGAGSYNEQFF.

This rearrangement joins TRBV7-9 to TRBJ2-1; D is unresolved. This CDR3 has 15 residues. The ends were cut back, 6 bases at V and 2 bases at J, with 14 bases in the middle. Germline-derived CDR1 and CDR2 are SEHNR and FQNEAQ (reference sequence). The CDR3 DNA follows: TGTGCCAGCAGGGAAACGGGTTGGACCTACAATGAGCAGTTCTTC. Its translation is CASRETGWTYNEQFF.

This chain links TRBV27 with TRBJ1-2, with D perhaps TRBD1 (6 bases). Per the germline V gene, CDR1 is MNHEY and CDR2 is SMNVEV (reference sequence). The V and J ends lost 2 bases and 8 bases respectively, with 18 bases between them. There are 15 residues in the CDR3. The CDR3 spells CASSLTGLSDLGYTF. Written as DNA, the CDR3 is TGTGCCAGCAGTTTAACAGGGCTCTCCGATTTGGGCTACACCTTC.

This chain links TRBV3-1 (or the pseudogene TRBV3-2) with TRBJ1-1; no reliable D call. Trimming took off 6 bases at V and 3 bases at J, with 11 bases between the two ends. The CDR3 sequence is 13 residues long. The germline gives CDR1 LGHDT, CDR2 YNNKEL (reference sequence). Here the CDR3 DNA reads TGTGCCAGCAGAGTACACCCGGACACTGAAGCTTTCTTT. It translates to CASRVHPDTEAFF.

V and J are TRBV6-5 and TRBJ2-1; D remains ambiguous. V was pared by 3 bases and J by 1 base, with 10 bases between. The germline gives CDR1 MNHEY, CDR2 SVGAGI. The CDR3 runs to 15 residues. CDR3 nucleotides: TGTGCCAGCAGTTATAGGGAAGGATCCTACAATGAGCAGTTCTTC. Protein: CASSYREGSYNEQFF.

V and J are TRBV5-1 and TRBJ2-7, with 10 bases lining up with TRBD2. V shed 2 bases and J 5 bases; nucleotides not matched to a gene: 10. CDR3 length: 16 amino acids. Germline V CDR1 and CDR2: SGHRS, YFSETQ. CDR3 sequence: CASSLTLAGESDEQYF. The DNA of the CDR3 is TGCGCCAGCAGCTTAACCCTAGCGGGAGAATCCGACGAGCAGTACTTC.